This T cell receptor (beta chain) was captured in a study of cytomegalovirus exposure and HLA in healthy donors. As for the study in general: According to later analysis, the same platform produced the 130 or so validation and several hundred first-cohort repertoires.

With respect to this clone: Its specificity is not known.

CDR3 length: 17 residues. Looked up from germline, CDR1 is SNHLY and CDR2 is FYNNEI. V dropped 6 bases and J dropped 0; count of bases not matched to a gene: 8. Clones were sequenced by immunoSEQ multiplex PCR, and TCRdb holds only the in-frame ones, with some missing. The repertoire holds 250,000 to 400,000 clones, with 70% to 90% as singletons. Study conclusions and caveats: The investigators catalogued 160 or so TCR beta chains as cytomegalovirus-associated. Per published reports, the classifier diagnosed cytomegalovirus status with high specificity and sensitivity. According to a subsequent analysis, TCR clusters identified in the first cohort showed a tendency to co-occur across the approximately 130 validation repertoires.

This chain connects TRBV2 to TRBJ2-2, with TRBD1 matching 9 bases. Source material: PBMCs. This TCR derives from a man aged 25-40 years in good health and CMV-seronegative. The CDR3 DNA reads TGTGCCAGCAGGCTACCGGGACAGGGAACGAACACCGGGGAGCTGTTTTTT. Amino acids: CASRLPGQGTNTGELFF.